This entry describes one T cell receptor beta chain. Sequencing was performed with immunoSEQ multiplex PCR; in TCRdb, only in-frame clones are kept and a portion is missing. The table records over 150,000 clones, around 94% of them present only once. V was pared by 1 base and J by 1 base, with 7 bases between. Germline V gene sequence: CDR1 MDHEN, CDR2 SYDVKM. There are 14 residues in the CDR3. The sample belongs to a study of control samples from healthy donors and cancer patients. The sequence was obtained from a man in his 60s with colorectal cancer. The sequenced material came from PBMCs. The J gene is TRBJ1-1, the V gene TRBV28; tentative D call: TRBD1 (5 bases). CDR3 loop: CASSLSTGNTEAFF. The CDR3 DNA follows: TGTGCCAGCAGTTTATCTACAGGGAACACTGAAGCTTTCTTT.